A single T cell receptor (beta chain) is shown here with its context. These data belong to a study of radiation and T cells in renal cell carcinoma. V lost 7 bases and J 0 bases, leaving 10 bases between the germline ends. This CDR3 has 14 residues. Looked up from germline, CDR1 is MDHEN and CDR2 is SYDVKM. Time point indicated: blood 4 weeks post-SBRT, at nephrectomy. Treatment specified: 15 Gy SBRT to primary tumor, nephrectomy 4 weeks later. Serial blood draws occurred at baseline and 2 and 4 weeks post-SBRT. TCRdb's table, derived via immunoSEQ multiplex PCR, lists solely in-frame clones and lacks some. The sample carries around 140,000 clones, approximately 86% recorded once.

The sequencing here drew on blood, taken from a patient whose treatment included radiotherapy and nephrectomy. The chain carries TRBV28 and TRBJ1-3; D is unclear. This clonotype originated in a woman between 45 and 65 years old with renal cell carcinoma. CDR3: CASMGGSSGNTIYF. The DNA of the CDR3 is TGTGCCAGCATGGGTGGGAGCTCTGGAAACACCATATATTTT.